This TCR beta chain is drawn from a study of T-cell reconstitution after alpha-beta-depleted transplantation in children. The CDR3 totals 17 residues. Germline loops: CDR1 DFQATT, CDR2 SNEGSKA (reference sequence). V lost 2 bases, J lost 2 bases, and 12 bases stayed unmatched. This clonotype was detected a few times. The target antigen is unknown. Study findings and constraints: The main origin of T-cell counts and diversity one year after transplant was newly produced T cells. It was reported that alpha-beta T cells came from several hundred expanded graft clones (about two months after transplant).

As it was prepared, the TCRbeta library received unique molecular identifiers. TCRdb re-called the PCR reads through MiXCR, storing one row per CDR3 protein. The sample lists around 700,000 distinct CDR3 sequences; less than 15% were seen once. The starting material was PBMCs, obtained before TCRalphabeta/CD19-depleted stem cell transplant. The TCR sequence derives from a girl aged 2-10 years with congenital amegakaryocytic thrombocytopenia, due to receive a stem cell transplant. The J gene is TRBJ2-7, the V gene TRBV20-1; 10 bases match TRBD2. CDR3 region: CSARLGLAGEGTYEQYF. The CDR3 bases are TGCAGTGCTAGACTAGGGCTAGCGGGAGAAGGGACCTACGAGCAGTACTTC.